The TCR beta chain under discussion was sequenced for a study of cytomegalovirus exposure and HLA in healthy donors. The CDR3 contains 17 residues. Germline CDR1 is SGHAT and CDR2 is FQNNGV. Trimming removed 7 bases from V and 0 bases from J; junction bases left unmatched: 14. About this clone: Antigen specificity is unknown.

Study-wide findings and caveats: Likely technical artifact: a cluster of highly shared sequence variants. A later analysis showed TCR association rates differing by HLA locus, peaking at DRB1 and lowest at HLA-C. Immune exposure was documented only through CMV serostatus.

Vbeta (60) and Jbeta (13) primers were used in the PCR. Some clones are missing from TCRdb's copy, which holds only in-frame ones; the method was immunoSEQ multiplex PCR. The sample shows around 99,000 clones, 82% of them seen only once. The chain employs TRBV11-2 and TRBJ1-2, with TRBD1 matching 7 bases. Source material: PBMCs. The receptor comes from a man aged 30 to 39 in good health and CMV-seropositive. CDR3 sequence reads: CASTVQGSRLANYGYTF. CDR3 bases: TGTGCCAGCACCGTACAGGGGTCACGATTAGCTAACTATGGCTACACCTTC.